This T cell receptor (beta chain) was retrieved from a study of blood T cell repertoires in COVID-19. V lost 3 bases to trimming and J lost 5 bases; unmatched junction nucleotides: 5. CDR1 and CDR2 from the germline V gene are MNHEY and SVGEGT. The CDR3 consists of 15 residues. The data were produced by immunoSEQ multiplex PCR, yet TCRdb's version contains in-frame clones alone and is incomplete. In the table there are 280,000 or so clones, approximately 83% of which are singletons. The sequenced sample was peripheral blood. This chain uses TRBV6-2 or TRBV6-3 with TRBJ1-5; 9 bases agree with TRBD1. The sequence was collected from a woman aged 45-60 years who had recovered from COVID-19. DNA for the CDR3: TGTGCCAGCAGTTATTGGACAGGGGAGCATCAGCCCCAGCATTTT. It specifies CASSYWTGEHQPQHF.